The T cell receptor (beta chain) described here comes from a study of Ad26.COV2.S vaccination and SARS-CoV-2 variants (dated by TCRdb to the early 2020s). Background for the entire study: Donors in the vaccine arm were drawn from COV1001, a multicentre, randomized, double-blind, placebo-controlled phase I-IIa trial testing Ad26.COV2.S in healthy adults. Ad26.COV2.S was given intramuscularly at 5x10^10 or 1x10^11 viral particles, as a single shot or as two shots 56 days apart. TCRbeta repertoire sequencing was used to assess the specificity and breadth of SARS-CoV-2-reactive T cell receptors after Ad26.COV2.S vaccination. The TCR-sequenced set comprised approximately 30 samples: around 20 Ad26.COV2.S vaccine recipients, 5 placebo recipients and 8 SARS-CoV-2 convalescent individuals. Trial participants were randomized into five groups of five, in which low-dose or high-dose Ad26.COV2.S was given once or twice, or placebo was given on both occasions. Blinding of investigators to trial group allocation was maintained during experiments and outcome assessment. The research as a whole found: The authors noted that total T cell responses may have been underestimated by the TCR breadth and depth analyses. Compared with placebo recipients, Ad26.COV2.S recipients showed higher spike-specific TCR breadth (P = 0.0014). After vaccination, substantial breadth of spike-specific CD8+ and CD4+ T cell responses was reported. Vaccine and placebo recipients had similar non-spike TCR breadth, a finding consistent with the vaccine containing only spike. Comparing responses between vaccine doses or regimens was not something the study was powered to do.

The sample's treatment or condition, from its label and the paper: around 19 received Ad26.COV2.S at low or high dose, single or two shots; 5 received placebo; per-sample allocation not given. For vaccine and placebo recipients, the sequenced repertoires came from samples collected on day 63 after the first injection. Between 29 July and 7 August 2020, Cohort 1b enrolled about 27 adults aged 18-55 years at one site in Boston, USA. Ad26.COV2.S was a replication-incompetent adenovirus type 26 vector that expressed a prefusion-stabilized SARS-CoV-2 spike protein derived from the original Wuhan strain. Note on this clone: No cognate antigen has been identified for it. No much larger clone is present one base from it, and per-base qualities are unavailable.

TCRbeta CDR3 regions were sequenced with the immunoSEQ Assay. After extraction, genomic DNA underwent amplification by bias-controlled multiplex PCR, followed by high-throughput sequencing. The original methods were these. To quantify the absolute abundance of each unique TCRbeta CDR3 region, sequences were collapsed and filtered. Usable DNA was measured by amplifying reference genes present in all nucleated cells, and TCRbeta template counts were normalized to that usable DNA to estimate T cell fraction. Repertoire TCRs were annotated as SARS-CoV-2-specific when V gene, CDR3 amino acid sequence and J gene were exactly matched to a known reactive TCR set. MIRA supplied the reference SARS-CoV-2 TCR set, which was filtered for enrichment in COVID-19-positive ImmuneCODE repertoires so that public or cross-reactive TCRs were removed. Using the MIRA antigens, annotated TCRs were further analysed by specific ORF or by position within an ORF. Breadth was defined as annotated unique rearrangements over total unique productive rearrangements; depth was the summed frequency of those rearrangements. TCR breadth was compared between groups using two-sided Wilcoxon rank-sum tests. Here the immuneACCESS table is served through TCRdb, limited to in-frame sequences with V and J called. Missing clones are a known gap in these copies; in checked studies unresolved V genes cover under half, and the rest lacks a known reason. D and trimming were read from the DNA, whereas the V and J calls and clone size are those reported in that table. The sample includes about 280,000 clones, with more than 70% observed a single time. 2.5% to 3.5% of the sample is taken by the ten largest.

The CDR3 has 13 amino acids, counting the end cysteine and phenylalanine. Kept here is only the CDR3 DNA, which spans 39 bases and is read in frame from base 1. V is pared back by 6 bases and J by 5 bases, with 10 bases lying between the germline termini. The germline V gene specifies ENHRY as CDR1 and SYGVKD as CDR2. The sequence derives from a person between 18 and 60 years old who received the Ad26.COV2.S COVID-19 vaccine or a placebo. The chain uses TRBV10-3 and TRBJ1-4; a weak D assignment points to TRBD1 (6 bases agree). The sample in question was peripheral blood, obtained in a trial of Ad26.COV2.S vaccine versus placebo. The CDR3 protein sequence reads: CAIRPDRNEKLFF. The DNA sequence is TGTGCCATCAGGCCAGACAGGAATGAAAAACTGTTTTTT.